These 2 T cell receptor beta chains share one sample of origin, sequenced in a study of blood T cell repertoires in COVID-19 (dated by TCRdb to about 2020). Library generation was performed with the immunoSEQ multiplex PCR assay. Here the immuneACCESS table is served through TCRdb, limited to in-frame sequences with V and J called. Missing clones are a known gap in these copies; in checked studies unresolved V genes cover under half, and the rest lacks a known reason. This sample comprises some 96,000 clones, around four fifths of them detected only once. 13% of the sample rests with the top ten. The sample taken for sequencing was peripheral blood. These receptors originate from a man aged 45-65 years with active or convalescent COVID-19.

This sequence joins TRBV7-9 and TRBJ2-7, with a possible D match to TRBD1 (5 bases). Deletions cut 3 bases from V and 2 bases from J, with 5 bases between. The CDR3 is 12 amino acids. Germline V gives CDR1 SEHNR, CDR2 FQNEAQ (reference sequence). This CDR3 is CASSLTAYEQYF. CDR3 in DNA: TGTGCCAGCAGCTTGACAGCCTACGAGCAGTACTTC. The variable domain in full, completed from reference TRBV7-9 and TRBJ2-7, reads DTGVSQNPRHKITKRGQNVTFRCDPISEHNRLYWYRQTLGQGPEFLTYFQNEAQLEKSRLLSDRFSAERPKGSFSTLEIQRTEQGDSAMYLCASSLTAYEQYFGPGTRLTVT.

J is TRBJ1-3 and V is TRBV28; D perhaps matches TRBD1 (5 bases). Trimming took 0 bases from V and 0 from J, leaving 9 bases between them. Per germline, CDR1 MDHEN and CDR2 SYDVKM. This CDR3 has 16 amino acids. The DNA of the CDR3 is TGTGCCAGCAGTTTATGGGAGGGGTTCTCTGGAAACACCATATATTTT. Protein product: CASSLWEGFSGNTIYF. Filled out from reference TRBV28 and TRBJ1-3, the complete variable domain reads DVKVTQSSRYLVKRTGEKVFLECVQDMDHENMFWYRQDPGLGLRLIYFSYDVKMKEKGDIPEGYSVSREKKERFSLILESASTNQTSMYLCASSLWEGFSGNTIYFGEGSWLTVV.